A single sample is the source of the 19 T cell receptor beta chains below, sequenced in a study of cytomegalovirus exposure and HLA in healthy donors. PCR was performed using 60 Vbeta and 13 Jbeta primers. This table comes from immunoSEQ multiplex PCR, and its TCRdb copy is limited to in-frame clones, with some not included. The data hold around 200,000 clones, with approximately 85% observed a single time. Sequencing was performed on PBMCs. Receptors were obtained from a woman in her forties or fifties in good health and CMV-seronegative.

The rearrangement uses TRBV5-4 and TRBJ1-2; the D gene is possibly TRBD1 (5 bases). Germline loops: CDR1 SGHNT, CDR2 YYREEE (reference sequence). The V end was cut by 0 bases, the J end by 7 bases, with 10 bases between. There are 13 residues in the CDR3. In nucleotides, the CDR3 is TGTGCCAGCAGCTTGGTAACAGGTGGTGGCTACACCTTC. Protein: CASSLVTGGGYTF. Full variable domain (remainder filled in from reference TRBV5-4 and TRBJ1-2): ETGVTQSPTHLIKTRGQQVTLRCSSQSGHNTVSWYQQALGQGPQFIFQYYREEENGRGNFPPRFSGLQFPNYSSELNVNALELDDSALYLCASSLVTGGGYTFGSGTRLTVV.

This clone was seen a few times. The chain has TRBV5-6 and TRBJ1-2; D unclear. Trimming shortened V by 7 bases and J by 5 bases, and 12 bases separated the two germline ends. The CDR3 length is 12 residues. In germline, CDR1 is SGHDT, CDR2 YYEEEE. The CDR3 sequence: CASYSNPYGYTF. As DNA, the CDR3 is TGTGCCAGCTATAGTAACCCTTATGGCTACACCTTC.

The rearrangement joins TRBV4-2 to TRBJ2-7; no definite D call. CDR1 LGHNA and CDR2 YNFKEQ come from the germline V gene. V lost 5 bases, J lost 5 bases, and 7 bases lay in between. The CDR3 runs 11 residues. CDR3 coding DNA: TGTGCCAGCAGCGAACTCCACGAGCAGTACTTC. It codes for CASSELHEQYF.

On this clone: The same CDR3 can be traced to other DNA sequences in this sample. The rearrangement links TRBV30 to TRBJ2-1; 12 bases are a match to TRBD2. Germline V gene lookup returns CDR1 GTSNPN and CDR2 SVGIG (reference sequence). V shed 3 bases and J 4 bases; nucleotides not matched to a gene: 1. This CDR3 contains 14 residues. CDR3 coding DNA: TGTGCCTGGAGGGGACTAGCGGGTTACAATGAGCAGTTCTTC. Amino acid sequence: CAWRGLAGYNEQFF.

This clone was seen just once. V usage is TRBV5-5 and J usage is TRBJ1-1, with a possible D match to TRBD1 (6 bases). This CDR3 comprises 14 residues. The germline V gene has CDR1 SGHKS and CDR2 YYEKEE (reference sequence). V was cut by 0 bases and J by 9 bases, with 15 bases left in between. The CDR3 region has the DNA TGTGCCAGCAGCTTGGCTCAGAGGGGGATAAAAGCTTTCTTT. The encoded protein is CASSLAQRGIKAFF. Using reference TRBV5-5 and TRBJ1-1 for the parts outside the CDR3, the full variable domain is DAGVTQSPTHLIKTRGQQVTLRCSPISGHKSVSWYQQVLGQGPQFIFQYYEKEERGRGNFPDRFSARQFPNYSSELNVNALLLGDSALYLCASSLAQRGIKAFFGQGTRLTVV.

The chain uses TRBV9 and TRBJ2-3; 9 bases are shared with TRBD2. The trim removed 4 bases at V and 4 bases at J, leaving 10 bases unmatched. The CDR3 is 16 residues long. Per the germline V gene, CDR1 is SGDLS and CDR2 is YYNGEE. CDR3 amino acids: CASSPQPGLASDTQYF. CDR3 bases: TGTGCCAGCAGCCCACAGCCGGGACTAGCTTCAGATACGCAGTATTTT.

This clone has more than one count but fewer than ten. This rearrangement joins TRBV6-1 to TRBJ1-1; D is perhaps TRBD1 (5 bases). CDR3 length equals 15 residues. Between the trimmed V and J ends, which lost 2 bases and 4 bases, there was a span of 14 bases. Germline values: CDR1 MNHNS, CDR2 SASEGT. The DNA of the CDR3 is TGTGCCAGCAGTGAAACGGGGGGTCGAGGCACTGAAGCTTTCTTT. Amino acids: CASSETGGRGTEAFF.

This clone was found once. V and J are TRBV19 and TRBJ2-2; 12 positions agree with TRBD2. This CDR3 region has 15 residues. V was clipped by 7 bases and J by 5 bases; unmatched bases: 5. The germline V gene encodes CDR1 LNHDA and CDR2 SQIVND (reference sequence). The CDR3 sequence is CASNPGTSGTGELFF. CDR3 in DNA: TGTGCCAGTAACCCCGGGACTAGCGGGACCGGGGAGCTGTTTTTT.

V and J are TRBV5-1 and TRBJ1-6; weak D call: TRBD1 (6 bases). The CDR3 covers 15 residues. Germline assignment: CDR1 SGHRS and CDR2 YFSETQ. V lost 3 bases, J lost 7 bases, and 14 bases lay in between. CDR3 amino acids: CASSSWTVPNSPLHF. The CDR3, as DNA: TGCGCCAGCAGCTCCTGGACAGTCCCCAATTCACCCCTCCACTTT.

The rearrangement joins TRBV19 to TRBJ2-1; TRBD2 agrees at 10 bases. The CDR3 spans 14 residues. Germline CDR1 LNHDA, CDR2 SQIVND (reference sequence). CDR3 nucleotide sequence: TGTGTCTCGTCGGCTAGCGGGGGATACAATGAGCAGTTCTTC. Its translation is CVSSASGGYNEQFF.

The chain is built from TRBV6-5 and TRBJ2-7, with a weak D call TRBD2 (5 bases). The V end lost 0 bases, the J end lost 4 bases, and 13 bases lay between the germline ends. This CDR3 contains 15 residues. From germline, CDR1 is MNHEY and CDR2 SVGAGI. For the CDR3, the DNA is TGTGCCAGCAGTTACTCAACCCCGGAGGTATACGAGCAGTACTTC. Amino acid sequence: CASSYSTPEVYEQYF.

J is TRBJ2-5 and V is TRBV9; 7 bases agree with TRBD1. Trimming at V came to 4 bases and at J to 4 bases, leaving 7 bases not matched to a gene. CDR1 is SGDLS, CDR2 YYNGEE, per germline. The CDR3 length is 14 residues. The CDR3 coding sequence is TGTGCCAGCAGCCTGAGGGCAGGGGGAGAGACCCAGTACTTC. As protein: CASSLRAGGETQYF.

The chain links TRBV15 to TRBJ2-1; perhaps TRBD2 as D (6 bases). Germline CDR1 and CDR2: LNHNV and YYDKDF (reference sequence). The V end was cut by 1 base, the J end by 0 bases, with 10 bases between. CDR3 length equals 16 residues. The CDR3 nucleotides read TGTGCCACCAGCAGAGCCGGGAGTCCCTCCTACAATGAGCAGTTCTTC. It codes for CATSRAGSPSYNEQFF.

This clone showed up just once. J is TRBJ1-4 and V is TRBV4-2; D may be TRBD1 (6 bases). Per the germline V gene, CDR1 is LGHNA and CDR2 is YNFKEQ. The CDR3 loop spans 14 amino acids. The germline V and J ends were trimmed by 8 bases and 2 bases, with 12 bases remaining between them. CDR3 in amino acids: CASRSGDTNEKLFF. CDR3 bases: TGTGCCAGCCGCTCAGGGGACACTAATGAAAAACTGTTTTTT.

This clone has a handful of counts. V gene TRBV6-5 combines with J gene TRBJ2-7; weak D call: TRBD2 (5 bases). Germline CDR1 reads MNHEY; CDR2 reads SVGAGI. The CDR3 sequence is 13 residues long. This CDR3 reads CATHDPSRGEQYF. The CDR3 nucleotides are TGTGCTACCCACGACCCATCACGGGGCGAGCAGTACTTC.

The chain has TRBV28 and TRBJ2-3; 9 nucleotides match TRBD2. The CDR3 totals 14 residues. The V segment lost 6 bases and the J segment 4 bases; nucleotides outside the gene matches: 5. CDR1 is MDHEN, CDR2 SYDVKM, per germline. Here the CDR3 reads CASSLGGRADTQYF. CDR3 bases: TGTGCCAGCAGCCTCGGCGGGAGGGCAGATACGCAGTATTTT.

The chain carries TRBV18 and TRBJ2-5, with D perhaps TRBD2 (5 bases). Germline CDR1 KGHSH, CDR2 LQKENI. Trimming shortened V by 2 bases and J by 0 bases, and 10 bases separated the two germline ends. The CDR3 runs to 15 residues. CDR3 residues: CASSPRQRNQETQYF. The CDR3 coding sequence is TGTGCCAGCTCACCAAGGCAGCGGAACCAAGAGACCCAGTACTTC.

About this clone itself: The sample contains more than one DNA sequence encoding this CDR3. The CDR3 nucleotides read TGTGCCAGCAGTTCACCGGGATACGAGCAGTACTTC. Its translation: CASSSPGYEQYF. The rearrangement uses TRBV28 and TRBJ2-7, with a tentative D call TRBD2 (5 bases). CDR1 is MDHEN and CDR2 is SYDVKM in the germline V gene. The CDR3 loop spans 12 amino acids. V lost 4 bases to trimming and J lost 4 bases, with 8 bases between them. Full variable domain (missing parts from reference TRBV28 and TRBJ2-7): DVKVTQSSRYLVKRTGEKVFLECVQDMDHENMFWYRQDPGLGLRLIYFSYDVKMKEKGDIPEGYSVSREKKERFSLILESASTNQTSMYLCASSSPGYEQYFGPGTRLTVT.

This clone has just a few counts. The chain couples TRBV11-2 to TRBJ1-1; tentative D call: TRBD1 (6 bases). The V and J ends lost 6 bases and 0 bases respectively, with 8 bases between them. The CDR3 is 13 amino acids. The V gene's germline CDR1 is SGHAT and CDR2 FQNNGV. CDR3 region: CASSRTVNTEAFF. CDR3 nucleotides: TGTGCCAGCAGTAGGACAGTGAACACTGAAGCTTTCTTT.